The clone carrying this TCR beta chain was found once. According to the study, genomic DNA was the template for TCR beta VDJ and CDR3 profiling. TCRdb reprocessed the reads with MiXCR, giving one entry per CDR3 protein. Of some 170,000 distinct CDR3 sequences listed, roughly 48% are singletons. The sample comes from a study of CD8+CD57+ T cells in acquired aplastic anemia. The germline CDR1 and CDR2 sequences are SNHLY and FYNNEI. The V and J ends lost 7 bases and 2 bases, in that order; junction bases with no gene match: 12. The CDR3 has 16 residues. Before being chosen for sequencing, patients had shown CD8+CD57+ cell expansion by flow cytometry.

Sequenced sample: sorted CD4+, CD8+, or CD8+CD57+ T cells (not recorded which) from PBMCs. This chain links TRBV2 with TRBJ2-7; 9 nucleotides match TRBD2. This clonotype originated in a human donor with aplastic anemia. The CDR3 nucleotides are TGTGCCAGCATCCCTAGTCGGGCTAGCGGGACCTACGAGCAGTACTTC. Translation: CASIPSRASGTYEQYF.